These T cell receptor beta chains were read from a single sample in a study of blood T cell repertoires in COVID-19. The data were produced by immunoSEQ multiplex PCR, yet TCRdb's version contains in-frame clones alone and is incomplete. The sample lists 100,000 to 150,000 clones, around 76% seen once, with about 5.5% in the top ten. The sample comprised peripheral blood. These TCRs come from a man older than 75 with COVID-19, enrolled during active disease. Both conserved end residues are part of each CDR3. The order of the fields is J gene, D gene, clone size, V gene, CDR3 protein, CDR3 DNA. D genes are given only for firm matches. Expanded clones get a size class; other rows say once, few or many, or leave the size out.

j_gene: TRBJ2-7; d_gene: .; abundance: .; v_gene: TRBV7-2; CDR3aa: CASSLGLLAGQYF; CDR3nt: TGTGCCAGCAGCCTGGGACTTCTCGCAGGGCAGTACTTC
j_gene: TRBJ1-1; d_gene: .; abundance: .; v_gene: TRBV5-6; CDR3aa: CASSLAEGRGNTEAFF; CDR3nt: TGTGCCAGCAGCTTGGCCGAGGGAAGAGGAAACACTGAAGCTTTCTTT
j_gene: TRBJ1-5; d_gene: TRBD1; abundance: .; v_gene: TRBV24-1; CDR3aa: CATMGQGREPQHF; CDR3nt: TGTGCCACCATGGGACAGGGGAGAGAGCCCCAGCATTTT
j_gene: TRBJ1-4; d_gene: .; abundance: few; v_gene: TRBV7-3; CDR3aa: CASSQGSGEKLFF; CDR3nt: TGTGCCAGCAGCCAAGGGTCGGGGGAAAAACTGTTTTTT
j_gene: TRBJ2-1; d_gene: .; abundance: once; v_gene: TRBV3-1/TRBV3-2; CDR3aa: CASSQWSDREQFF; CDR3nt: TGTGCCAGCAGCCAATGGAGCGACCGTGAGCAGTTCTTC
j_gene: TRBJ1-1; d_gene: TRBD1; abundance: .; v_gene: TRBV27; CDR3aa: CASSLVTGIDTEAFF; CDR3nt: TGTGCCAGCAGTTTAGTGACAGGGATCGACACTGAAGCTTTCTTT
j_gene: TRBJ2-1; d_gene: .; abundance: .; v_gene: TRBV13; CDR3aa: CASSLGLEQFF; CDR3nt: TGTGCCAGCAGCTTAGGCCTTGAGCAGTTCTTC
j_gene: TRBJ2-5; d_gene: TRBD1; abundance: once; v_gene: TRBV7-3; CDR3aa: CASSRQGIETQYF; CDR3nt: TGTGCCAGCAGCCGACAGGGGATAGAGACCCAGTACTTC
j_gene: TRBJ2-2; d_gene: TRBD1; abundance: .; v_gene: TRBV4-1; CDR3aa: CASSQSPGQGSGELFF; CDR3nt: TGCGCCAGCAGCCAATCACCGGGACAGGGGTCCGGGGAGCTGTTTTTT
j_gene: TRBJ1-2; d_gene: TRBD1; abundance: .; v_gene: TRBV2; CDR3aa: CASSGTGGSLYGYTF; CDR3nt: TGTGCCAGCAGCGGGACAGGGGGCTCGCTTTATGGCTACACCTTC
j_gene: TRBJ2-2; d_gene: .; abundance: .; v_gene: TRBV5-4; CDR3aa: CASSLTSMGSGELFF; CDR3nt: TGTGCCAGCAGCCTGACTAGTATGGGGTCCGGGGAGCTGTTTTTT
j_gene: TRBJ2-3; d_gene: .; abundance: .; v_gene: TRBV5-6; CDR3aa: CASSLRDTQYF; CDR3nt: TGTGCCAGCAGCTTGCGAGATACGCAGTATTTT
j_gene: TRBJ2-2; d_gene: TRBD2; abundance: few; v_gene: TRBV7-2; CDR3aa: CASRRTSGGSGELFF; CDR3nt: TGTGCCAGCAGGAGGACTAGCGGAGGGTCCGGGGAGCTGTTTTTT
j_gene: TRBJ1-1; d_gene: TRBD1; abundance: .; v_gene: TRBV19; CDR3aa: CASTQGGTEAFF; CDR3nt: TGTGCCAGTACCCAGGGGGGCACTGAAGCTTTCTTT
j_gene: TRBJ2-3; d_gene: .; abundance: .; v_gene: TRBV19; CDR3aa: CASNSQRGYTQYF; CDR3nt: TGTGCCAGTAATTCCCAAAGGGGTTATACGCAGTATTTT
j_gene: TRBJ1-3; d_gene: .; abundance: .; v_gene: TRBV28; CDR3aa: CASSLYLSSGNTIYF; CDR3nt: TGTGCCAGCAGTTTATACTTGAGCTCTGGAAACACCATATATTTT
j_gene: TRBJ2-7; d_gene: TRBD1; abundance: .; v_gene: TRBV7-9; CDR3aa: CASSLSMTGGFDEQYF; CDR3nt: TGTGCCAGCAGCTTAAGTATGACAGGGGGCTTCGACGAGCAGTACTTC
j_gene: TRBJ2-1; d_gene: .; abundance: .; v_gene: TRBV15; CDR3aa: CATSLGGNEQFF; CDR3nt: TGTGCCACCAGCCTCGGCGGCAATGAGCAGTTCTTC
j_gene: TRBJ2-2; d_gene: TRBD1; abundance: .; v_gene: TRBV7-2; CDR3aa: CASSGNRGRGELFF; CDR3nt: TGTGCCAGCAGCGGGAACAGGGGGAGAGGGGAGCTGTTTTTT
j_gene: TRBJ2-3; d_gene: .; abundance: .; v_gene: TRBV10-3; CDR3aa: CAITDPAVESTDTQYF; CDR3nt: TGTGCCATCACCGACCCAGCGGTGGAGTCCACAGATACGCAGTATTTT
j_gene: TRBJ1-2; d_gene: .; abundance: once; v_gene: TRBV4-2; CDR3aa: CASSQDSGNYGYTF; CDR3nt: TGTGCCAGCAGCCAAGATTCAGGGAACTATGGCTACACCTTC
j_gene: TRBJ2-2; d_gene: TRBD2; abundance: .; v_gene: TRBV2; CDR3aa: CASSDASGGTGELFF; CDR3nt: TGTGCCAGCAGTGACGCTAGCGGGGGGACCGGGGAGCTGTTTTTT
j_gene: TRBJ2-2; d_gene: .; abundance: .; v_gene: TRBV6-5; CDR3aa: CASSYRGGTGELFF; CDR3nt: TGTGCCAGCAGCTACAGGGGGGGTACCGGGGAGCTGTTTTTT
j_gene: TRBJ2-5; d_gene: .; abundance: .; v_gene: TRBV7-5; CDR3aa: CARSRTWGAPGLAEQETQYF; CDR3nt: TGTGCCAGAAGCCGTACGTGGGGGGCCCCCGGACTAGCGGAGCAAGAGACCCAGTACTTC
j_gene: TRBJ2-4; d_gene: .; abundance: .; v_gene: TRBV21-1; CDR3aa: CASSKARNGLAKNIQYF; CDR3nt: TGTGCCAGCAGCAAAGCGCGGAACGGTCTAGCCAAAAACATTCAGTACTTC
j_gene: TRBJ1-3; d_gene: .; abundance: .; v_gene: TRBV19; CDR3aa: CASSRLPTGVGGNTIYF; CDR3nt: TGTGCCAGTAGTCGCCTCCCGACGGGGGTCGGGGGAAACACCATATATTTT